The rows below give T cell receptor beta chains drawn from one sample of a study of blood T cell repertoires in COVID-19. Clones were read by immunoSEQ multiplex PCR, and TCRdb kept only the in-frame ones, dropping some. Of fewer than 250,000 clones in the sample, 86% were seen once. Specimen: peripheral blood. The receptors stem from a man between 50 and 59 years old with COVID-19, enrolled during active disease. Each CDR3 is given with its conserved first and last residue. Each record gives: V gene, J gene, D gene, clone size, CDR3 protein, CDR3 DNA. The D gene is left open where the match is weak. Some rows mark clone size as missing; the rest say once, few, many or name a class of expanded clone.

v_gene: TRBV11-2
j_gene: TRBJ2-3
d_gene: TRBD1
abundance: once
CDR3aa: CASSLYRTGGADTQYF
CDR3nt: TGTGCCAGCAGCTTATACCGGACAGGGGGCGCAGATACGCAGTATTTT

v_gene: TRBV30
j_gene: TRBJ1-5
d_gene: NA
abundance: NA
CDR3aa: CAWSKKGGQPQHF
CDR3nt: TGTGCCTGGAGTAAGAAGGGCGGGCAGCCCCAGCATTTT

v_gene: TRBV6-1
j_gene: TRBJ2-3
d_gene: NA
abundance: many
CDR3aa: CASSEISGSTDTQYF
CDR3nt: TGTGCCAGCAGTGAAATAAGCGGAAGCACAGATACGCAGTATTTT

v_gene: TRBV6-5
j_gene: TRBJ1-2
d_gene: TRBD1
abundance: NA
CDR3aa: CASSTGGDYGYTF
CDR3nt: TGTGCCAGCAGCACAGGGGGCGACTATGGCTACACCTTC

v_gene: TRBV3-1/TRBV3-2
j_gene: TRBJ2-1
d_gene: TRBD2
abundance: NA
CDR3aa: CASSLFSGSAYNEQFF
CDR3nt: TGTGCCAGCAGCCTGTTTAGCGGGAGCGCCTACAATGAGCAGTTCTTC

v_gene: TRBV5-6
j_gene: TRBJ2-7
d_gene: NA
abundance: once
CDR3aa: CASSMWDIMVYEQYF
CDR3nt: TGTGCCAGCAGCATGTGGGACATAATGGTCTACGAGCAGTACTTC

v_gene: TRBV2
j_gene: TRBJ1-1
d_gene: NA
abundance: NA
CDR3aa: CASSERGQGGTEAFF
CDR3nt: TGTGCCAGCAGTGAAAGAGGCCAGGGTGGCACTGAAGCTTTCTTT

v_gene: TRBV2
j_gene: TRBJ2-7
d_gene: TRBD1
abundance: NA
CDR3aa: CASRESRDRVYEQYF
CDR3nt: TGTGCCAGCAGGGAGTCCCGGGACAGGGTTTACGAGCAGTACTTC

v_gene: TRBV19
j_gene: TRBJ2-5
d_gene: NA
abundance: NA
CDR3aa: CASNPGWGGETQYF
CDR3nt: TGTGCCAGTAACCCGGGCTGGGGCGGCGAGACCCAGTACTTC

v_gene: TRBV19
j_gene: TRBJ2-7
d_gene: TRBD2
abundance: NA
CDR3aa: CASRRTSGGAFSYEQYF
CDR3nt: TGTGCCAGTAGGAGGACTAGCGGGGGGGCGTTCTCCTACGAGCAGTACTTC

v_gene: TRBV7-2
j_gene: TRBJ1-2
d_gene: TRBD1
abundance: NA
CDR3aa: CASSPQGNYGYTF
CDR3nt: TGTGCCAGCAGCCCACAGGGGAACTATGGCTACACCTTC

v_gene: TRBV28
j_gene: TRBJ2-7
d_gene: TRBD2
abundance: NA
CDR3aa: CASSRGLAGYEQYF
CDR3nt: TGTGCCAGCAGTCGAGGACTAGCGGGGTACGAGCAGTACTTC

v_gene: TRBV29-1
j_gene: TRBJ2-2
d_gene: NA
abundance: NA
CDR3aa: CSVDLTGDAGELFF
CDR3nt: TGCAGCGTTGATCTTACGGGAGATGCCGGGGAGCTGTTTTTT

v_gene: TRBV12-2
j_gene: TRBJ2-1
d_gene: NA
abundance: NA
CDR3aa: CASRLGASGIRDEQFF
CDR3nt: TGTGCAAGTCGCTTAGGGGCTAGCGGGATTCGGGATGAGCAGTTCTTC

v_gene: TRBV19
j_gene: TRBJ1-5
d_gene: NA
abundance: NA
CDR3aa: CASSTTGEDNQPQHF
CDR3nt: TGTGCCAGTAGTACTACAGGAGAGGACAATCAGCCCCAGCATTTT

v_gene: TRBV7-8
j_gene: TRBJ2-1
d_gene: NA
abundance: NA
CDR3aa: CASSLSGATGDEQFF
CDR3nt: TGTGCCAGCAGCTTATCTGGGGCCACGGGCGATGAGCAGTTCTTC

v_gene: TRBV7-6
j_gene: TRBJ2-2
d_gene: TRBD1
abundance: NA
CDR3aa: CASSSRRGQGSQTGELFF
CDR3nt: TGTGCCAGCAGCAGCAGAAGGGGACAGGGGTCACAAACCGGGGAGCTGTTTTTT

v_gene: TRBV27
j_gene: TRBJ2-2
d_gene: TRBD1
abundance: NA
CDR3aa: CASRFGQGEKGFSGELFF
CDR3nt: TGTGCCAGCAGATTTGGACAGGGAGAGAAGGGGTTCTCCGGGGAGCTGTTTTTT

v_gene: TRBV30
j_gene: TRBJ2-7
d_gene: NA
abundance: once
CDR3aa: CAWRESYEQYF
CDR3nt: TGTGCCTGGAGGGAGTCCTACGAGCAGTACTTC

v_gene: TRBV28
j_gene: TRBJ1-2
d_gene: TRBD1
abundance: NA
CDR3aa: CASRGQGANYGYTF
CDR3nt: TGTGCCAGCAGGGGACAGGGAGCTAACTATGGCTACACCTTC

v_gene: TRBV5-6
j_gene: TRBJ2-7
d_gene: NA
abundance: NA
CDR3aa: CASSLGYVGVPDEQYF
CDR3nt: TGTGCCAGCAGCTTGGGTTATGTAGGGGTCCCGGACGAGCAGTACTTC